This paragraph covers one T cell receptor beta chain sequence. Its antigen is undetermined. Trimming stripped 3 bases from V and 4 bases from J, with 21 bases between. CDR1 MNHEY and CDR2 SMNVEV come from the germline V gene (reference sequence). The CDR3 has 17 residues. Sequencing was performed with immunoSEQ multiplex PCR; in TCRdb, only in-frame clones are kept and a portion is missing. The sample lists under 35,000 clones; around 95% were seen once. This entry comes from a study of circulating and synovial CD4+ cells in juvenile arthritis. Study results and caveats: Diversity here was lower than in bulk blood CD4 cells. Compared with bulk blood, circulating pathogenic-like lymphocytes shared substantially more CDR3 sequences with synovial T cells. The pathogenic-like versus bulk T cell difference escaped Vbeta family analysis. Overlap with synovium rose as more T cells were sequenced.

The clonotype comes from a human donor with juvenile idiopathic arthritis. Material: CD4+ T cells from blood. J is TRBJ1-1 and V is TRBV27, with D possibly being TRBD1 (6 bases). The CDR3 nucleotides are TGTGCCAGCAGTTTTGTCTGGCCCATCAGGGGTGGCACTGAAGCTTTCTTT. Translation: CASSFVWPIRGGTEAFF.